The clone carrying this T cell receptor (beta chain) was detected a few times. Per the germline V gene, CDR1 is SEHNR and CDR2 is FQNEAQ (reference sequence). The CDR3 is 18 amino acids. With 1 base clipped from V and 4 bases from J, the junction kept 8 bases outside the gene matches. This sample is drawn from a study of blood T cell repertoires in COVID-19. Study-wide background: The samples span acute and convalescent COVID-19 from the United States, Italy and Spain. The cDNA or gDNA used as material had been derived from T cells, B-cell-depleted T cells, or PBMCs.

Per the original data handling: Amplification of reference gene primers provided the estimated nucleated cell counts. Using immunoSEQ multiplex PCR, the repertoire was profiled, and TCRdb retains in-frame clones only, with some absent. D and trimming were read from the DNA, whereas the V and J calls and clone size are those reported in that table. The sample lists just over 80,000 clones; 65% to 90% were seen once. The chain has TRBV7-9 and TRBJ2-2; 11 bases agree with TRBD2. The TCR was taken from a man aged 80 or over with acute or convalescent COVID-19. Sequencing was performed on peripheral blood. The CDR3 bases are TGTGCCAGCAGCTTAGTTTCGCTAGCGGGAGGTAGCACCGGGGAGCTGTTTTTT. This gives the protein CASSLVSLAGGSTGELFF.